The entry below gives a single T cell receptor beta chain sequence along with its context. What it binds is unknown. This record comes from a study of T cell responses to AZD1222 COVID-19 vaccine. Findings and limits, study-wide: Unmutated regions of variants are reportedly targeted by nearly half of spike-specific TCRs. The peak T cell response came first, and repertoires were sampled only after it.

The CDR3 spans 14 residues. The germline gives CDR1 MRHNA, CDR2 SNTAGT. V lost 8 bases and J lost 5, with 15 bases in between. Only in-frame clones appear in the TCRdb table, and some are missing; sequencing was by immunoSEQ multiplex PCR. Found here are 95,000 to 150,000 clones, around 92% of them singletons; the top ten hold approximately 1.5%. The rearrangement joins TRBV6-4 to TRBJ1-4, with a weak D call TRBD1 (6 bases). This receptor was obtained from an adult in good health. The source material was peripheral blood, sampled on day 0 of AZD1222 vaccination. Written as DNA, the CDR3 is TGTGCCAGCGGAGAGACAGGTCCCAATGAAAAACTGTTTTTT. This gives the protein CASGETGPNEKLFF.